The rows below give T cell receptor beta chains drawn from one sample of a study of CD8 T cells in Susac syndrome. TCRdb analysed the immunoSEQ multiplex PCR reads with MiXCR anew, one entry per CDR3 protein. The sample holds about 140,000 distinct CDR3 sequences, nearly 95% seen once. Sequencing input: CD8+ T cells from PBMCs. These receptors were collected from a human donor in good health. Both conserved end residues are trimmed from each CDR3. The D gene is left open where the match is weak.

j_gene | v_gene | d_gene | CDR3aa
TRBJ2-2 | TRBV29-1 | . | SAELGLTAGELF
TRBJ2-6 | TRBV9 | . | ASSPPFGANVLT
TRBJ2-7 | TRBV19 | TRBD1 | ASSSPGQGSYEQY
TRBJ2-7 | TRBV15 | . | ATSSLEGAYEQY
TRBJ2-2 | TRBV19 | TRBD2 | ASSIMTAGNTGELF
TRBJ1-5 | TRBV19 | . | ASSTYDRSNQPQH
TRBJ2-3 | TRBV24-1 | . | ATSEPQGLESKNTQY
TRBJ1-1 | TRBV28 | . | ASSFSGWMNTEAF
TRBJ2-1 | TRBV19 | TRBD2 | ASSPWSSGSYNEQF
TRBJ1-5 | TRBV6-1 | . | ASSDHEWQPQH
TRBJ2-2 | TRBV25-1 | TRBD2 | ASSGGLAVDTGELF
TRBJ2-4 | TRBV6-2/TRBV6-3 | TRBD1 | ASRRDRNIQY
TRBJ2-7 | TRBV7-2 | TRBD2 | ASSLAYAREGREQY
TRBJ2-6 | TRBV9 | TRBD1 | ASSALTGGLGANVLT
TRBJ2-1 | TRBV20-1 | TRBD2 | SALPGLADSSSYNEQF
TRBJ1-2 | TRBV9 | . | ASGLSGHSYGYT
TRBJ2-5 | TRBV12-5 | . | ASAMEETQY
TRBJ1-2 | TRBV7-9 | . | ASSLIQPTYGYT
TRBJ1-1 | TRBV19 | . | ASIVGTEAF
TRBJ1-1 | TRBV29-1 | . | SVYSNTEAF